This T cell receptor (beta chain) was obtained from a study of blood T cell repertoires in COVID-19. Study in general: Italy, Spain and the United States were the sources of the convalescent and acute COVID-19 samples. T cells, B-cell-depleted T cells, or PBMCs supplied cDNA or gDNA.

Original methodology: Amplified reference gene primers provided the basis for estimating nucleated cell counts. TCRdb keeps only in-frame clones here, not all; method: immunoSEQ multiplex PCR. The DNA was the basis for D and trimming; V, J and clone size are from that table. This sample has around 100,000 clones; almost 80% occur once, and the top ten carry about 12%. The sequence came from a woman aged 70 to 79 with acute or convalescent COVID-19. The sequenced sample was peripheral blood.

The CDR3 nucleotides read TGTGCCATCAGTGAACCGGGACAGGGTGTCAATCAGCCCCAGCATTTT. It yields the protein CAISEPGQGVNQPQHF. This chain links TRBV10-3 with TRBJ1-5; 9 nucleotides match TRBD1. Unmatched junction bases numbered 6, after V lost 3 bases and J lost 3 bases. The CDR3 consists of 16 residues. CDR1 is ENHRY, CDR2 SYGVKD, per germline.